The T cell receptor (beta chain) under discussion was sequenced for a study of blood T cell repertoires in COVID-19. Study-level background: The United States, Italy and Spain were the sources of the acute and convalescent COVID-19 samples.

Per the original data handling: Amplification of reference gene primers provided the estimated nucleated cell counts. Libraries were prepared by immunoSEQ multiplex PCR; TCRdb keeps only in-frame clonotypes and omits some of them. That table is the source of V, J and clone size, and D and trimming were worked out from the DNA. The data show under 250,000 clones, 80% to 90% seen once. Germline V gene data show CDR1 as SGHVS and CDR2 as FQNEAQ. With 5 bases removed from V and 0 bases from J, the gap between germline ends came to 11 bases. The CDR3 spans 15 residues. This sequence originates from a man aged 40-55 years with active or convalescent COVID-19. Material for sequencing was peripheral blood. V and J are TRBV7-8 and TRBJ1-3; D is uncertain. The CDR3 here is CASSPRGFSGNTIYF. CDR3 DNA sequence: TGTGCCAGCAGCCCTCGAGGGTTCTCTGGAAACACCATATATTTT. Based on the CDR3 plus reference TRBV7-8 and TRBJ1-3, the full variable domain is GAGVSQSPRYKVAKRGQDVALRCDPISGHVSLFWYQQALGQGPEFLTYFQNEAQLDKSGLPSDRFFAERPEGSVSTLKIQRTQQEDSAVYLCASSPRGFSGNTIYFGEGSWLTVV.